This TCR beta chain stems from a study of CD8+CD57+ T cells in acquired aplastic anemia. Across the study: The mean DNA yield obtained from sorted CD4+ and CD8+ cells came to 3 to 3.5 ug.

To note about this clonotype: Its antigen is not identified.

Researchers used genomic DNA as the template to profile TCR beta VDJ and CDR3. TCRdb used MiXCR to reprocess the reads, holding one entry per CDR3 protein. The sample holds more than 150,000 distinct CDR3 sequences, less than 50% seen once. Study-wide findings and caveats: Patients and controls shared just under 30 CD8+ CDR3 sequences. Patients versus controls showed no significant CD8+ Simpson's diversity difference.

CD8+CD57+ cell expansion, shown by flow cytometry, had occurred in the patients selected for sequencing. Blood sampling was performed on the patients, and none of them had received therapy by then. J lost 6 bases, V lost 5 bases, and 10 bases had no gene match. This CDR3 is built from 16 residues. Germline CDR1 and CDR2: SGHAT and FQNNGV. The V and J genes are TRBV11-2 and TRBJ1-6, with 7 bases fitting TRBD1. What was sequenced was sorted CD4+, CD8+, or CD8+CD57+ T cells (not recorded which) from PBMCs. The TCR was taken from a human donor with aplastic anemia. The CDR3 sequence is CASSVDSGQLNSPLHF. The CDR3 DNA reads TGTGCCAGCAGCGTTGACTCGGGACAGCTTAATTCACCCCTCCACTTT. Drawing the rest from reference TRBV11-2 and TRBJ1-6, the complete variable domain is EAGVAQSPRYKIIEKRQSVAFWCNPISGHATLYWYQQILGQGPKLLIQFQNNGVVDDSQLPKDRFSAERLKGVDSTLKIQPAKLEDSAVYLCASSVDSGQLNSPLHFGNGTRLTVT.